What follows are 19 T cell receptor beta chains derived from one specimen sequenced in a study of cytotoxic CD8 clonotypes in ibrutinib-treated CLL. The assay was immunoSEQ multiplex PCR, and TCRdb's table has in-frame clones only and misses some. The repertoire includes about 45,000 clones, approximately 70% of them detected once, and 20% to 25% sits in the top ten. This specimen consisted of PBMCs, obtained after 24 months of ibrutinib treatment. The origin of the receptors is a human donor with chronic lymphocytic leukemia.

This clone was counted many times. The chain links TRBV2 to TRBJ2-2, with 10 bases that match TRBD1. The CDR3 length is 13 residues. In germline, CDR1 is SNHLY, CDR2 FYNNEI. After removal of 6 bases from V and 5 bases from J, the junction contained 0 bases not matched to a gene. For the CDR3, the DNA is TGTGCCAGCAGGGACAGGGGGACCGGGGAGCTGTTTTTT. Translation: CASRDRGTGELFF.

This clone was seen only a few times. The chain is built from TRBV18 and TRBJ2-2; TRBD2 is a possible D gene (6 bases). The CDR3 loop spans 13 amino acids. Trimming took off 6 bases at V and 7 bases at J, with 12 bases between the two ends. The germline gives CDR1 KGHSH, CDR2 LQKENI. The CDR3 here is CASSQGLLGELFF. In nucleotides, the CDR3 is TGTGCCAGCTCCCAGGGACTTCTCGGGGAGCTGTTTTTT.

In its sample, this clone was seen a few times. V is TRBV19 and J is TRBJ2-5; D gene ambiguous. The V gene lost 5 bases and the J gene lost 5 bases, with 18 bases spanning the gap. This CDR3 contains 15 residues. CDR1 and CDR2 (germline): LNHDA, SQIVND (reference sequence). CDR3 nucleotide sequence: TGTGCCAGTAGTGGTTTGGGTGTCCGGTCGGAGACCCAGTACTTC. It yields the protein CASSGLGVRSETQYF.

The chain employs TRBV6-1 and TRBJ2-3; 7 bases fit TRBD1. V was clipped by 8 bases and J by 2 bases; unmatched bases: 10. Germline V gene sequence: CDR1 MNHNS, CDR2 SASEGT. The CDR3 is 15 amino acids. The CDR3 bases are TGTGCCAGCTACCGGGACAGAACTAACACAGATACGCAGTATTTT. This codes for CASYRDRTNTDTQYF.

The CDR3 region is CASSVTSGRNTGELFF. The CDR3 DNA sequence: TGTGCCAGCTCGGTTACTAGCGGAAGGAACACCGGGGAGCTGTTTTTT. The chain couples TRBV18 to TRBJ2-2; 8 bases agree with TRBD2. CDR1 is KGHSH, CDR2 LQKENI, per germline. V trimming: 6 bases; J trimming: 1 base; junction bases outside the gene matches: 7. The CDR3 is made up of 16 amino acids.

This clone has ten or more counts. The chain has TRBV6-1 and TRBJ2-4, with no clear D. V gave up 4 bases and J gave up 8 bases, with 9 bases separating them. Germline V lookup: CDR1 MNHNS, CDR2 SASEGT. This CDR3 spans 12 amino acids. The CDR3 DNA reads TGTGCCAGCAGTGGCCTAGTTGACATTCAGTACTTC. It is translated as CASSGLVDIQYF.

The rearrangement uses TRBV5-1 and TRBJ2-3; D is possibly TRBD1 or TRBD2 (6 bases each). This CDR3 is 18 amino acids long. The germline gives CDR1 SGHRS, CDR2 YFSETQ. Trimming cost V 3 bases and J 0 bases, with 20 bases left between them. The CDR3 spells CASSYEGVRGTSTDTQYF. CDR3 in DNA: TGCGCCAGCAGCTACGAGGGGGTCCGGGGGACTAGCACAGATACGCAGTATTTT.

This clone was counted between two and nine times. V usage is TRBV1 and J usage is TRBJ2-1; TRBD2 is the table's D call and was not checked against the DNA. TRBV1 is a documented pseudogene. The CDR3 runs 17 residues. CDR3 amino acids: CTSSQDGGTSGRNEQFF. In nucleotides, the CDR3 is TGCACCAGCAGCCAAGATGGAGGGACTAGCGGGAGAAATGAGCAGTTCTTC.

The gene calls are TRBV10-3 and TRBJ1-1; D unclear. V was trimmed by 3 bases and J by 4 bases, leaving 12 bases between them. CDR1 and CDR2 from the germline V gene are ENHRY and SYGVKD. This CDR3 contains 14 residues. For the CDR3, the DNA is TGTGCCATCAGTGAACATCCTCCGTCCACTGAAGCTTTCTTT. This translates into CAISEHPPSTEAFF.

The gene calls are TRBV11-2 and TRBJ2-1; TRBD2 aligns across 8 bases. Germline CDR1 is SGHAT and CDR2 is FQNNGV. This CDR3 is 15 amino acids long. The ends lost 3 bases at V and 6 bases at J; junction bases unmatched: 7. The CDR3, as DNA: TGTGCCAGCAGCTTCCTAGCGGGCCAATCCAATGAGCAGTTCTTC. This codes for CASSFLAGQSNEQFF.

V and J are TRBV30 and TRBJ2-3; D might be TRBD1 or TRBD2, each matching 5 bases. V was trimmed by 3 bases and J by 10 bases, leaving 14 bases between them. This CDR3 has 12 amino acids. Per germline, CDR1 GTSNPN and CDR2 SVGIG (reference sequence). Written as DNA, the CDR3 is TGTGCCTGGAGCCTCCGGGACGCGGCGCAGTATTTT. This encodes CAWSLRDAAQYF. Full variable domain (remainder filled in from reference TRBV30 and TRBJ2-3): SQTIHQWPATLVQPVGSPLSLECTVEGTSNPNLYWYRQAAGRGLQLLFYSVGIGQISSEVPQNLSASRPQDRQFILSSKKLLLSDSGFYLCAWSLRDAAQYFGPGTRLTVL.

The V gene is TRBV5-1, the J gene TRBJ2-7; 9 nucleotides agree with TRBD1. This CDR3 region has 18 residues. After removal of 2 bases from V and 2 bases from J, the junction contained 14 bases not matched to a gene. The germline gives CDR1 SGHRS, CDR2 YFSETQ. This CDR3 is CASSFGDRETDLTYEQYF. The CDR3 DNA reads as TGCGCCAGCAGCTTTGGGGACAGGGAGACGGACTTAACCTACGAGCAGTACTTC. Complete variable domain (other parts from reference TRBV5-1 and TRBJ2-7): KAGVTQTPRYLIKTRGQQVTLSCSPISGHRSVSWYQQTPGQGLQFLFEYFSETQRNKGNFPGRFSGRQFSNSRSEMNVSTLELGDSALYLCASSFGDRETDLTYEQYFGPGTRLTVT.

This clone has more than one count but fewer than ten. V is TRBV5-1 and J is TRBJ2-3; D uncertain. This CDR3 is 14 amino acids long. CDR1 SGHRS and CDR2 YFSETQ come from the germline V gene. The V end lost 0 bases, the J end lost 2 bases, and 7 bases lay between the germline ends. DNA of the CDR3: TGCGCCAGCAGCTTGGATCAGGTCACAGATACGCAGTATTTT. Amino acids: CASSLDQVTDTQYF.

This clone was observed a single time. A junction end diverges from the germline sequence, so it may reflect a read error. J is TRBJ2-7 and V is TRBV7-7; TRBD2 matches at 9 bases. The CDR3 covers 14 residues. The V gene's germline CDR1 is SSHAT and CDR2 FNYEAQ (reference sequence). The CDR3 DNA reads TGTGCTAGCAGCCCAGCGGGAGGAATGTACGAGCAGTACTTC. Amino acid sequence: CASSPAGGMYEQYF. The full variable domain, with the rest looked up from reference TRBV7-7 and TRBJ2-7, is GAGVSQSPRYKVTKRGQDVTLRCDPISSHATLYWYQQALGQGPEFLTYFNYEAQPDKSGLPSDRFSAERPEGSISTLTIQRTEQRDSAMYRCASSPAGGMYEQYFGPGTRLTVT.

V usage is TRBV30 and J usage is TRBJ1-5; 7 bases map to TRBD1. V lost 2 bases, J lost 10 bases, and 11 bases stayed unmatched. CDR3 length equals 14 residues. In germline, CDR1 is GTSNPN, CDR2 SVGIG (reference sequence). CDR3 sequence reads: CAWSLTGRDPPQHF. The CDR3 coding sequence is TGTGCCTGGAGTTTGACAGGGAGGGATCCCCCCCAGCATTTT. The full variable domain, with the rest looked up from reference TRBV30 and TRBJ1-5, is SQTIHQWPATLVQPVGSPLSLECTVEGTSNPNLYWYRQAAGRGLQLLFYSVGIGQISSEVPQNLSASRPQDRQFILSSKKLLLSDSGFYLCAWSLTGRDPPQHFGDGTRLSIL.

This clone was picked up one time. The chain couples TRBV7-9 to TRBJ1-4; D ambiguous. The V and J ends lost 2 bases and 5 bases respectively, with 3 bases between them. The CDR3 loop spans 12 amino acids. CDR1 is SEHNR, CDR2 FQNEAQ, per germline (reference sequence). The CDR3 region has the DNA TGTGCCAGCAGCTTACGGAATGAAAAACTGTTTTTT. Its translation: CASSLRNEKLFF. The complete variable domain, with remaining parts taken from reference TRBV7-9 and TRBJ1-4, reads DTGVSQNPRHKITKRGQNVTFRCDPISEHNRLYWYRQTLGQGPEFLTYFQNEAQLEKSRLLSDRFSAERPKGSFSTLEIQRTEQGDSAMYLCASSLRNEKLFFGSGTQLSVL.

The chain uses TRBV10-3 and TRBJ1-2; TRBD1 matches 9 bases. V shed 11 bases, J shed 8 bases, and the junction held 9 bases outside the gene matches. This CDR3 region has 12 residues. Germline V gives CDR1 ENHRY, CDR2 SYGVKD. The CDR3 loop is CAVGQGIGGYTF. The CDR3, as DNA: TGTGCCGTCGGACAGGGGATCGGCGGCTACACCTTC.

The rearrangement joins TRBV12-5 to TRBJ1-1; 7 bases align to TRBD1. Germline assignment: CDR1 LGHNT and CDR2 FRNRAP. Unmatched junction bases numbered 10, after V lost 6 bases and J lost 0 bases. This CDR3 is 16 amino acids long. The CDR3 protein is CASGGGTALMNTEAFF. CDR3 DNA: TGTGCTAGTGGGGGAGGGACAGCACTCATGAACACTGAAGCTTTCTTT.

The CDR3 region is CASSWDRGNTIYF. The CDR3 DNA sequence: TGTGCCAGCAGCTGGGACAGAGGAAACACCATATATTTT. The chain carries TRBV7-2 and TRBJ1-3, with 7 nucleotides matching TRBD1. The CDR3 spans 13 residues. Germline values: CDR1 SGHTA, CDR2 FQGNSA. The J segment lost 4 bases and the V segment lost 4 bases, leaving 1 base of the junction unmatched.